A selection of T cell receptor beta chains follows, all from one sample in a study of monozygotic twins with inflammatory bowel disease. TCRdb re-called the 5' RACE reads; one entry per CDR3 protein, DNA not given. This sample carries 420,000 or so distinct CDR3 sequences, with 2% to 2.5% going to the ten biggest clones. The specimen was blood. Every receptor here comes from a human donor with ulcerative colitis or Crohn's disease, or a healthy co-twin of an affected twin (not recorded which). The CDR3 runs from the conserved cysteine through the conserved F or W.

TRBJ1-2 | TRBV6-6 | CASSYTRDSGGYTF
TRBJ1-4 | TRBV3-1 | CASSPRGGREKLFF
TRBJ2-1 | TRBV6-5 | CASSYSWGASRNEQFF
TRBJ1-5 | TRBV6-5 | CASSYSRVSGLSDQPQHF
TRBJ1-4 | TRBV15 | CATSRDIARGPLGEKLFF
TRBJ2-3 | TRBV6-2/TRBV6-3 | CASTLGPDTQYF
TRBJ2-3 | TRBV5-1 | CASSLVASGTDTQYF
TRBJ2-1 | TRBV11-2 | CASSRLFLDRDKNEQFF
TRBJ2-7 | TRBV4-1 | CASPRGRLATTYEQYF
TRBJ2-3 | TRBV5-1 | CASKLASLSTDTQYF
TRBJ1-1 | TRBV5-4 | CASRTDRGTEAFF
TRBJ1-2 | TRBV18 | CASSQQGTNYGYTF
TRBJ1-6 | TRBV5-1 | CASSFQGSDSPLHF
TRBJ1-2 | TRBV5-1 | CASSLGFGANYGYTF
TRBJ1-5 | TRBV15 | CATSDGEQPQHF
TRBJ2-7 | TRBV6-2/TRBV6-3 | CASLSHPVKNTYEQYF
TRBJ2-7 | TRBV20-1 | CSAPRRLAGGPVQYF
TRBJ1-1 | TRBV27 | CASSWQKGTEAFF
TRBJ1-5 | TRBV20-1 | CSAGDRGGNQPQHF
TRBJ1-1 | TRBV27 | CASNPLGGTEAFF
TRBJ2-3 | TRBV5-1 | CASSLDPGFTDTQYF
TRBJ1-2 | TRBV20-1 | CSAREEIYGYTF
TRBJ2-1 | TRBV15 | CATSRSGGVSYNEQLF
TRBJ2-3 | TRBV5-1 | CASSLFAGESTDTQYF
TRBJ2-2 | TRBV9 | CASSVEIRRTKNTGELFF
TRBJ2-5 | TRBV7-2 | CASSLDGGALETQYF
TRBJ2-1 | TRBV6-5 | CASSYVGNHNEQFF
TRBJ2-7 | TRBV5-1 | CASSLTRTGSYEQYF
TRBJ2-7 | TRBV5-5 | CASSLSLTSGRGYEQYF
TRBJ1-1 | TRBV29-1 | CSVATDQALKRAFF
TRBJ1-5 | TRBV20-1 | CSARPRGANQPQHF
TRBJ1-6 | TRBV3-1 | CASSPTGTGYNSPLHF
TRBJ2-1 | TRBV27 | CASRKEARTTEQFF
TRBJ2-5 | TRBV5-1 | CASRGGPGQETQYF
TRBJ1-5 | TRBV20-1 | CSATRDSDQPQHF
TRBJ2-3 | TRBV18 | CASSPPMGDTQYF
TRBJ2-1 | TRBV28 | CASTPGLAGGPSYNEQFF
TRBJ2-2 | TRBV7-2 | CASHAPRTGELFF
TRBJ1-5 | TRBV20-1 | CSASPGVGNQPQHF
TRBJ2-5 | TRBV5-1 | CASNAGTEGTQYF
TRBJ1-1 | TRBV27 | CASSAAPYRNTEAYF
TRBJ2-7 | TRBV11-2 | CASSFSQASYEQYF